The 9 T cell receptor beta chains below all came from one sample that was sequenced in a study of blood T cell repertoires in COVID-19. Only in-frame clones appear in the TCRdb table, and some are missing; sequencing was by immunoSEQ multiplex PCR. Here the sample spans 310,000 or so clones, over 75% being singletons. The sample consisted of peripheral blood. The receptors come from a woman aged 45-59 years with active or convalescent COVID-19.

The V gene is TRBV11-2, the J gene TRBJ1-1, with a tentative D call TRBD1 (6 bases). CDR1 and CDR2 (germline): SGHAT, FQNNGV. Deletions cut 3 bases from V and 4 bases from J, with 12 bases between. The CDR3 extends over 14 amino acids. CDR3 sequence: CASSFEGGSTEAFF. In DNA form, the CDR3 reads TGTGCCAGCAGCTTCGAGGGGGGGAGCACTGAAGCTTTCTTT. The entire variable domain, with the rest obtained from reference TRBV11-2 and TRBJ1-1, is as follows: EAGVAQSPRYKIIEKRQSVAFWCNPISGHATLYWYQQILGQGPKLLIQFQNNGVVDDSQLPKDRFSAERLKGVDSTLKIQPAKLEDSAVYLCASSFEGGSTEAFFGQGTRLTVV.

This chain joins TRBV11-2 and TRBJ1-1; 12 bases line up with TRBD1. The J segment lost 0 bases and the V segment lost 6 bases, leaving 2 bases of the junction unmatched. CDR3 length equals 15 residues. CDR1 SGHAT and CDR2 FQNNGV come from the germline V gene. The CDR3 loop reads CASSGTGGVNTEAFF. The DNA for the CDR3 is TGTGCCAGCAGTGGGACAGGGGGCGTGAACACTGAAGCTTTCTTT.

The chain is built from TRBV5-1 and TRBJ1-1, with D possibly being TRBD1 (5 bases). There are 16 residues in the CDR3. Trimming pared 0 bases from V and 4 bases from J, leaving 16 bases between. The germline V gene encodes CDR1 SGHRS and CDR2 YFSETQ. The CDR3 region is CASSLDLGGRGTEAFF. The CDR3 region has the DNA TGCGCCAGCAGCTTGGACCTGGGGGGACGGGGCACTGAAGCTTTCTTT.

The genes are TRBV27 and TRBJ2-7; 9 bases agree with TRBD2. Trimming removed 6 bases from V and 4 bases from J; junction bases left unmatched: 10. The CDR3 sequence is 15 residues long. Germline V lookup: CDR1 MNHEY, CDR2 SMNVEV (reference sequence). The CDR3, as DNA: TGTGCCAGCAGCTCTGGACTAGCGAGTCGATACGAGCAGTACTTC. This sequence encodes CASSSGLASRYEQYF.

The rearrangement uses TRBV7-8 and TRBJ2-5; tentatively, D is TRBD1 (6 bases). Germline V CDR1 and CDR2: SGHVS, FQNEAQ. This CDR3 is 17 amino acids long. V gave up 3 bases and J gave up 2 bases, with 19 bases separating them. Written as DNA, the CDR3 is TGTGCCAGCAGCTTCCCCTACTTGGGCAGGGGTCAAGAGACCCAGTACTTC. This translates into CASSFPYLGRGQETQYF.

The chain uses TRBV7-3 and TRBJ2-1; a possible D gene is TRBD1 (6 bases). Trimming left V 5 bases short and J 2 bases short, with 10 bases between. Germline CDR1 is SGHTA and CDR2 is FQGTGA. The CDR3 consists of 14 residues. The CDR3 protein is CASSAQGPYNEQFF. The CDR3 bases are TGTGCCAGCAGCGCACAGGGACCCTACAATGAGCAGTTCTTC. Using reference TRBV7-3 and TRBJ2-1 for the parts outside the CDR3, the full variable domain is GAGVSQTPSNKVTEKGKYVELRCDPISGHTALYWYRQSLGQGPEFLIYFQGTGAADDSGLPNDRFFAVRPEGSVSTLKIQRTERGDSAVYLCASSAQGPYNEQFFGPGTRLTVL.

The V and J genes are TRBV3-1 (or the pseudogene TRBV3-2) and TRBJ2-3; possible D gene TRBD2, 5 bases. CDR1 and CDR2 (germline): LGHDT, YNNKEL (reference sequence). Trimming removed 4 bases at V and 14 bases at J, with 19 bases between. CDR3 length: 13 amino acids. The CDR3 DNA follows: TGTGCCAGCAGCCCACTCACTAGTAAGGCTCGGTATTTT. Protein: CASSPLTSKARYF.

The chain links TRBV6-5 to TRBJ1-4; 8 bases align to TRBD1. Germline CDR1 and CDR2: MNHEY and SVGAGI. The CDR3 runs to 15 residues. Trimming cost V 6 bases and J 8 bases; bases outside gene matches: 11. This chain's CDR3 is CASSSKTGDEEKLFF. The CDR3 region has the DNA TGTGCCAGCAGCTCTAAGACAGGGGATGAGGAAAAACTGTTTTTT.

J is TRBJ1-2 and V is TRBV5-4; D gene uncertain. CDR3 size: 12 residues. CDR1 is SGHNT and CDR2 is YYREEE in the germline V gene (reference sequence). The CDR3 DNA sequence: TGTGCGACCATGAGAGGGAACTATGGCTACACCTTC. Residues: CATMRGNYGYTF.